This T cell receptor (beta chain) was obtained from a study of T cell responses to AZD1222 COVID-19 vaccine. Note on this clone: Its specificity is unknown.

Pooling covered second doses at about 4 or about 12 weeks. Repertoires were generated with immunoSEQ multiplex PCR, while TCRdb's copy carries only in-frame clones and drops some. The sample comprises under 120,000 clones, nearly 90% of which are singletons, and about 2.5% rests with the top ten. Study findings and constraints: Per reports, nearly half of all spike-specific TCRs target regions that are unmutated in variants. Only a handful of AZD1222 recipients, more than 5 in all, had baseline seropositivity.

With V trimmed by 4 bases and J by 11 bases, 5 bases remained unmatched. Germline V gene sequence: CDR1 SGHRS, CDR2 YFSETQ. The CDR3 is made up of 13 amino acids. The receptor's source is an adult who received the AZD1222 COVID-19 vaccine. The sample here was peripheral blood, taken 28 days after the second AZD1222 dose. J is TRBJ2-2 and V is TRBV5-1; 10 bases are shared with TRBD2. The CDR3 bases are TGCGCCAGCAGCATGCTAGCGGGAGCAGAGCTGTTTTTT. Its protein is CASSMLAGAELFF.